The 30 T cell receptor beta chains reported below all come from one sample, sequenced in a study of OX40 agonist ivuxolimab in advanced cancers. Generated by immunoSEQ multiplex PCR, the TCRdb table keeps only in-frame clones and is missing some. The sample records tens of thousands of clones, about 89% being singletons. Specimen: CD4+ or CD8+ T cells sorted from blood, collected in a trial of the OX40 agonist ivuxolimab. These receptors all come from an adult with an advanced solid tumor such as melanoma, head and neck, liver or kidney cancer.

V gene TRBV6-5 combines with J gene TRBJ1-3; D ambiguous. Germline V gives CDR1 MNHEY, CDR2 SVGAGI. This CDR3 region has 14 residues. Deletions cut 2 bases from V and 0 bases from J, with 5 bases between. The DNA for the CDR3 is TGTGCCAGCAGTTACCAGTCCTCTGGAAACACCATATATTTT. Encoded protein: CASSYQSSGNTIYF.

The chain joins TRBV19 to TRBJ2-3; 10 bases fit TRBD2. V dropped 5 bases and J dropped 2; count of bases not matched to a gene: 7. CDR3 length: 16 amino acids. Per the germline V gene, CDR1 is LNHDA and CDR2 is SQIVND (reference sequence). This chain's CDR3 is CASSSRGLAATDTQYF. The CDR3, as DNA: TGTGCCAGTAGTTCCCGCGGACTAGCGGCCACAGATACGCAGTATTTT. Full variable domain (remainder filled in from reference TRBV19 and TRBJ2-3): DGGITQSPKYLFRKEGQNVTLSCEQNLNHDAMYWYRQDPGQGLRLIYYSQIVNDFQKGDIAEGYSVSREKKESFPLTVTSAQKNPTAFYLCASSSRGLAATDTQYFGPGTRLTVL.

The chain combines TRBV10-2 with TRBJ2-7; TRBD1 matches at 8 bases. This CDR3 contains 13 residues. Germline-derived CDR1 and CDR2 are WSHSY and SAAADI. Trimming took 5 bases from V and 5 from J; bases not matched to a gene: 5. The CDR3 nucleotides read TGCGCCAGCAGTCCGGACAGGGTCCACGAGCAGTACTTC. Translated, it gives CASSPDRVHEQYF.

The CDR3 loop is CASSQEYASYEQYF. CDR3 DNA: TGCGCCAGCAGCCAAGAGTACGCTTCCTACGAGCAGTACTTC. This chain uses TRBV4-3 with TRBJ2-7; unclear D gene. Trimming shortened V by 0 bases and J by 1 base, and 7 bases separated the two germline ends. Germline V gives CDR1 LGHNA, CDR2 YSLEER. The CDR3 consists of 14 residues.

The gene calls are TRBV10-3 and TRBJ1-1; 7 nucleotides agree with TRBD1. Trimming removed 3 bases from V and 4 bases from J; junction bases left unmatched: 2. CDR1 and CDR2 (germline): ENHRY, SYGVKD. This CDR3 is built from 13 residues. CDR3 sequence (DNA): TGTGCCATCAGTGAAGGGGGCGTCACTGAAGCTTTCTTT. It specifies CAISEGGVTEAFF.

J is TRBJ2-2 and V is TRBV11-3; D unclear. Germline V gene sequence: CDR1 SGHNT, CDR2 YENEEA. The CDR3 runs 14 residues. The germline V and J ends were trimmed by 5 bases and 6 bases, with 13 bases remaining between them. The CDR3 DNA is TGTGCCAGCAGCCGGTTAATTGGCTCCGGGGAGCTGTTTTTT. Its translation: CASSRLIGSGELFF.

The chain couples TRBV15 to TRBJ2-2, with a possible D match to TRBD2 (5 bases). V was clipped by 4 bases and J by 1 base, with 19 bases between them. From germline, CDR1 is LNHNV and CDR2 YYDKDF (reference sequence). The CDR3 contains 18 residues. CDR3 sequence (DNA): TGTGCCACCAGCACCCCGCGGGCTGGAGATAGGAACACCGGGGAGCTGTTTTTT. It encodes CATSTPRAGDRNTGELFF.

The chain couples TRBV4-2 to TRBJ2-1; D possibly corresponds to TRBD2 (5 bases). Trimming took 0 bases from V and 1 from J, leaving 13 bases between them. This CDR3 contains 17 residues. From germline, CDR1 is LGHNA and CDR2 YNFKEQ. The CDR3 DNA follows: TGTGCCAGCAGCCAAGATAGTCTAGCCGGGTCCTACAATGAGCAGTTCTTC. It codes for CASSQDSLAGSYNEQFF.

J is TRBJ2-3 and V is TRBV4-3; no definite D call. The CDR3 has 14 amino acids. Trimming cost V 0 bases and J 0 bases, with 4 bases left between them. CDR1 LGHNA and CDR2 YSLEER come from the germline V gene. In nucleotides, the CDR3 is TGCGCCAGCAGCCAAGAGGTTAGCACAGATACGCAGTATTTT. Translated: CASSQEVSTDTQYF.

This clone was seen only once. This sequence joins TRBV14 and TRBJ2-4; 7 bases are shared with TRBD1. This CDR3 spans 12 amino acids. Germline-derived CDR1 and CDR2 are SGHDN and FVKESK. After removal of 2 bases from V and 11 bases from J, the junction contained 3 bases not matched to a gene. CDR3 in amino acids: CASSQSTGLQYF. For the CDR3, the DNA is TGTGCCAGCAGCCAATCGACAGGGCTTCAGTACTTC.

CDR3 sequence: CASSPLPHVGTKETQYF. CDR3 sequence (DNA): TGCGCCAGCAGCCCCCTCCCACATGTGGGGACCAAAGAGACCCAGTACTTC. V and J are TRBV4-1 and TRBJ2-5; possibly TRBD1 or TRBD2 for D (5 bases each). CDR1 is MGHRA, CDR2 YSYEKL, per germline. The CDR3 runs to 17 residues. With 4 bases removed from V and 3 bases from J, the gap between germline ends came to 21 bases.

The chain uses TRBV19 and TRBJ1-5; 8 bases agree with TRBD1. CDR3 length equals 13 residues. Germline CDR1 LNHDA, CDR2 SQIVND (reference sequence). With 8 bases clipped from V and 6 bases from J, the junction kept 6 bases outside the gene matches. The CDR3 DNA sequence: TGTGCCAGTTCGGACAGGGTCGGTCAGCCCCAGCATTTT. Translated, it gives CASSDRVGQPQHF. Filled out from reference TRBV19 and TRBJ1-5, the complete variable domain reads DGGITQSPKYLFRKEGQNVTLSCEQNLNHDAMYWYRQDPGQGLRLIYYSQIVNDFQKGDIAEGYSVSREKKESFPLTVTSAQKNPTAFYLCASSDRVGQPQHFGDGTRLSIL.

This clone was seen a handful of times. The V call is TRBV10-1, the J call TRBJ2-7; D gene ambiguous. V was shortened by 3 bases and J by 6 bases, with 15 bases between the two germline ends. This CDR3 has 14 residues. Germline V gives CDR1 WNHNN, CDR2 SYGVQD (reference sequence). The CDR3 DNA reads TGCGCCAGCAGTGACGACACGGGCCCCGTCGAGCAGTACTTC. This translates into CASSDDTGPVEQYF.

The DNA for the CDR3 is TGTGCCAGCAGCGCACAGGGGATCCACGAGCAGTACTTC. Protein product: CASSAQGIHEQYF. The chain carries TRBV11-3 and TRBJ2-7, with TRBD1 identical over 7 bases. The germline V gene encodes CDR1 SGHNT and CDR2 YENEEA. This CDR3 spans 13 amino acids. V lost 5 bases, J lost 5 bases, and 6 bases stayed unmatched.

Here the CDR3 reads CASSQSTSGADTQYF. CDR3 nucleotides: TGCGCCAGCAGCCAAAGTACTAGCGGTGCAGATACGCAGTATTTT. The rearrangement links TRBV4-3 to TRBJ2-3, with TRBD2 identical over 8 bases. This CDR3 spans 15 amino acids. V lost 2 bases and J lost 4; bases outside the gene matches: 5. The germline gives CDR1 LGHNA, CDR2 YSLEER.

The chain joins TRBV28 to TRBJ2-7; perhaps D is TRBD1 or TRBD2 (6 bases each). The CDR3 runs to 16 residues. The germline V gene encodes CDR1 MDHEN and CDR2 SYDVKM. Trimming shortened V by 7 bases and J by 3 bases, and 22 bases separated the two germline ends. CDR3 bases: TGTGCCAGCACCCTGGGGGGCGTGGGGGCGGGCTACGAGCAGTACTTC. Protein sequence: CASTLGGVGAGYEQYF.

The chain couples TRBV19 to TRBJ2-7; possible D gene TRBD1, 6 bases. Trimming shortened V by 5 bases and J by 0 bases, and 8 bases separated the two germline ends. CDR3 length equals 13 residues. Germline-derived CDR1 and CDR2 are LNHDA and SQIVND (reference sequence). CDR3 bases: TGTGCCAGTAGTGAGGACAGCTCCTACGAGCAGTACTTC. Its translation is CASSEDSSYEQYF. The variable domain in full, completed from reference TRBV19 and TRBJ2-7, reads DGGITQSPKYLFRKEGQNVTLSCEQNLNHDAMYWYRQDPGQGLRLIYYSQIVNDFQKGDIAEGYSVSREKKESFPLTVTSAQKNPTAFYLCASSEDSSYEQYFGPGTRLTVT.

The V call is TRBV4-1, the J call TRBJ1-5, with D possibly matching TRBD1 (6 bases). This CDR3 comprises 16 residues. CDR1 MGHRA and CDR2 YSYEKL come from the germline V gene. Deletions cut 0 bases from V and 6 bases from J, with 15 bases between. The CDR3 DNA reads as TGCGCCAGCAGCCAAGATTCCGTAGGGGGAGGTCAGCCCCAGCATTTT. It specifies CASSQDSVGGGQPQHF.

The J gene is TRBJ2-3, the V gene TRBV7-6; D not resolved. The CDR3 length is 14 residues. Looked up from germline, CDR1 is SGHVS and CDR2 is FNYEAQ. V lost 5 bases to trimming and J lost 4 bases, with 13 bases between them. For the CDR3, the DNA is TGTGCCAGCAGCGACCCATCTCTTGCAGATACGCAGTATTTT. It specifies CASSDPSLADTQYF. Drawing the rest from reference TRBV7-6 and TRBJ2-3, the complete variable domain is GAGVSQSPRYKVTKRGQDVALRCDPISGHVSLYWYRQALGQGPEFLTYFNYEAQQDKSGLPNDRFSAERPEGSISTLTIQRTEQRDSAMYRCASSDPSLADTQYFGPGTRLTVL.

The chain has TRBV28 and TRBJ1-1, with D possibly TRBD1 on 5 matching bases. Germline CDR1 and CDR2: MDHEN and SYDVKM. The CDR3 contains 11 residues. The V end was cut by 3 bases, the J end by 8 bases, with 7 bases between. CDR3 sequence reads: CASSLGGEAFF. In DNA form, the CDR3 reads TGTGCCAGCAGTTTGGGGGGGGAAGCTTTCTTT.

The J gene is TRBJ1-6, the V gene TRBV19, with TRBD1 matching over 11 bases. V lost 10 bases to trimming and J lost 0 bases; unmatched junction nucleotides: 8. CDR3 length equals 17 residues. Germline lookup yields CDR1 LNHDA and CDR2 SQIVND (reference sequence). CDR3 nucleotide sequence: TGTGCCACCCCCGGGACAGGGGGTTCCTCCTATAATTCACCCCTCCACTTT. Amino acids: CATPGTGGSSYNSPLHF.

The V gene is TRBV7-3, the J gene TRBJ2-1; tentatively, D is TRBD1 or TRBD2 (6 bases each). The V gene lost 2 bases and the J gene lost 8 bases, with 7 bases spanning the gap. The CDR3 is 12 residues long. The germline gives CDR1 SGHTA, CDR2 FQGTGA. CDR3 nucleotide sequence: TGTGCCAGCAGCTTAGGGGGGCATGAGCAGTTCTTC. Translated: CASSLGGHEQFF.

This clone qualifies as medium-sized. The chain uses TRBV25-1 and TRBJ2-1, with TRBD2 identical over 8 bases. Germline V gene lookup returns CDR1 MGHDK and CDR2 SYGVNS. Trimming took 1 base from V and 8 from J; bases not matched to a gene: 4. This CDR3 spans 14 amino acids. The CDR3 spells CASSESRSGDEQFF. CDR3 sequence (DNA): TGTGCCAGCAGTGAATCTCGTAGCGGGGATGAGCAGTTCTTC.

The rearrangement uses TRBV13 and TRBJ1-1, with 7 bases lining up with TRBD1. The ends lost 10 bases at V and 6 bases at J; junction bases unmatched: 5. This CDR3 comprises 11 residues. The germline V gene encodes CDR1 PRHDT and CDR2 FYEKMQ (reference sequence). CDR3 sequence: CATNRGPEAFF. The CDR3 bases are TGTGCCACTAACAGGGGCCCTGAAGCTTTCTTT.

This chain connects TRBV2 to TRBJ2-1; tentative D call: TRBD2 (6 bases). The length of the CDR3 is 11 residues. The ends were cut back, 10 bases at V and 9 bases at J, with 13 bases in the middle. CDR1 is SNHLY, CDR2 FYNNEI, per germline. CDR3 sequence (DNA): TGTGCCAATCGACTAGGGTTTGAGCAGTTCTTC. Its protein is CANRLGFEQFF.

This clone was observed a handful of times. This chain joins TRBV28 and TRBJ1-1, with D hard to call. V lost 6 bases and J 7 bases, leaving 18 bases between the germline ends. The CDR3 sequence is 14 residues long. Germline V gene lookup returns CDR1 MDHEN and CDR2 SYDVKM. CDR3: CASSLGMQGDEAFF. CDR3 nucleotides: TGTGCCAGCAGCCTGGGAATGCAAGGTGATGAAGCTTTCTTT. Combining the CDR3 with reference TRBV28 and TRBJ1-1 gives the whole variable domain DVKVTQSSRYLVKRTGEKVFLECVQDMDHENMFWYRQDPGLGLRLIYFSYDVKMKEKGDIPEGYSVSREKKERFSLILESASTNQTSMYLCASSLGMQGDEAFFGQGTRLTVV.

The chain is built from TRBV9 and TRBJ2-1, with TRBD2 as a possible D gene (6 bases). Per the germline V gene, CDR1 is SGDLS and CDR2 is YYNGEE. CDR3 length: 13 amino acids. The ends were cut back, 5 bases at V and 4 bases at J, with 10 bases in the middle. CDR3 amino acids: CASSRGNYNEQFF. The CDR3 region has the DNA TGTGCCAGCAGTCGCGGGAATTACAATGAGCAGTTCTTC.

V gene TRBV28 combines with J gene TRBJ1-4; TRBD1 agrees at 10 bases. There are 18 residues in the CDR3. Germline trimming cut 3 bases from V and 2 bases from J; bases unmatched to any gene: 9. Germline CDR1 reads MDHEN; CDR2 reads SYDVKM. CDR3 nucleotide sequence: TGTGCCAGCAGTTTGGCGGAGGGACAGGGGTTGACTAATGAAAAACTGTTTTTT. This codes for CASSLAEGQGLTNEKLFF.

The chain joins TRBV7-6 to TRBJ2-7, with D perhaps matching TRBD2 (6 bases). The germline V gene has CDR1 SGHVS and CDR2 FNYEAQ. This CDR3 has 13 amino acids. The V and J ends lost 4 bases and 6 bases respectively, with 13 bases between them. CDR3 sequence: CASSSGGGGEQYF. CDR3 sequence (DNA): TGTGCCAGCAGCTCCGGGGGTGGGGGCGAGCAGTACTTC.

This rearrangement joins TRBV6-4 to TRBJ2-7; D possibly corresponds to TRBD2 (6 bases). The CDR3 is 15 amino acids. V lost 5 bases, J lost 3 bases, and 17 bases lay in between. Germline V gene data show CDR1 as MRHNA and CDR2 as SNTAGT. DNA for the CDR3: TGTGCCAGCAGTAAGGGCTCGGGGGAGGTCTACGAGCAGTACTTC. This translates into CASSKGSGEVYEQYF.